The 31 T cell receptor beta chains below all came from one sample that was sequenced in a study of T cell responses to AZD1222 COVID-19 vaccine. TCRdb keeps only in-frame clones here, not all; method: immunoSEQ multiplex PCR. The profile covers 56,000 or so clones, with 80% to 90% appearing a single time and about 16% taken by the ten largest. The starting material was peripheral blood, obtained on day 0 of AZD1222 vaccination. These receptors were collected from an adult in good health.

J is TRBJ2-2 and V is TRBV9; no firm D call. Looked up from germline, CDR1 is SGDLS and CDR2 is YYNGEE. The CDR3 length is 14 residues. V was cut by 2 bases and J by 6 bases, with 11 bases left in between. The CDR3 coding sequence is TGTGCCAGCAGCGTTTCATCAGAGGCCGGGGAGCTGTTTTTT. Its translation: CASSVSSEAGELFF. Using reference TRBV9 and TRBJ2-2 for the parts outside the CDR3, the full variable domain is DSGVTQTPKHLITATGQRVTLRCSPRSGDLSVYWYQQSLDQGLQFLIQYYNGEERAKGNILERFSAQQFPDLHSELNLSSLELGDSALYFCASSVSSEAGELFFGEGSRLTVL.

The CDR3 DNA reads TGTGCCAGCAGTTACCGCAGGGACAGCAACTATGGCTACACCTTC. This sequence encodes CASSYRRDSNYGYTF. The chain joins TRBV6-5 to TRBJ1-2; 7 bases are shared with TRBD1. The CDR3 runs to 15 residues. V trimming: 2 bases; J trimming: 2 bases; junction bases outside the gene matches: 5. Germline V gene sequence: CDR1 MNHEY, CDR2 SVGAGI.

This chain uses TRBV3-1 (or the pseudogene TRBV3-2) with TRBJ2-2; 7 bases match TRBD2. The germline V gene encodes CDR1 LGHDT and CDR2 YNNKEL (reference sequence). Trimming cost V 0 bases and J 5 bases; bases outside gene matches: 12. CDR3 size: 18 residues. The CDR3: CASSQDPRGAGRTGELFF. For the CDR3, the DNA is TGTGCCAGCAGCCAAGATCCTCGGGGAGCGGGGCGAACCGGGGAGCTGTTTTTT.

This rearrangement joins TRBV5-1 to TRBJ1-2, with D unresolved. V was pared by 4 bases and J by 0 bases, with 13 bases between. The CDR3 is 15 residues long. The V gene's germline CDR1 is SGHRS and CDR2 YFSETQ. The CDR3 DNA reads TGCGCCAGCAGCCCACGGGTAGAAGCTAACTATGGCTACACCTTC. Translated: CASSPRVEANYGYTF.

This clone was seen once. DNA of the CDR3: TGTGCCAGCACCCGGACAGGGGACCAGCCCCAGCATTTT. As protein: CASTRTGDQPQHF. The V call is TRBV12-3 or TRBV12-4, the J call TRBJ1-5, with TRBD1 matching 9 bases. The CDR3 is 13 residues long. Germline trimming cut 7 bases from V and 7 bases from J; bases unmatched to any gene: 5.

On this clone: This CDR3 is also generated by other DNA sequences in the sample. The chain couples TRBV11-2 to TRBJ1-2, with a tentative D call TRBD1 (5 bases). Germline V gene sequence: CDR1 SGHAT, CDR2 FQNNGV. V was pared by 0 bases and J by 2 bases, with 7 bases between. This CDR3 contains 14 residues. CDR3 in DNA: TGTGCCAGCAGCTTAGACGGGGGGAACTATGGCTACACCTTC. It translates to CASSLDGGNYGYTF.

This chain joins TRBV6-5 and TRBJ1-6; TRBD1 agrees at 7 bases. The trim removed 6 bases at V and 7 bases at J, leaving 9 bases unmatched. CDR3 size: 15 residues. The V gene's germline CDR1 is MNHEY and CDR2 SVGAGI. CDR3 region: CASSLRGTANSPLHF. In nucleotides, the CDR3 is TGTGCCAGCAGCCTACGCGGGACAGCAAATTCACCCCTCCACTTT.

The genes are TRBV5-1 and TRBJ2-1, with TRBD2 identical over 7 bases. J gave up 7 bases and V 9 bases, and 16 bases lay outside the gene matches. The germline CDR1 and CDR2 sequences are SGHRS and YFSETQ. CDR3 length: 15 residues. CDR3 residues: CATSETSVGGNEQFF. The CDR3 DNA reads TGCGCCACCTCGGAAACTAGCGTCGGGGGTAATGAGCAGTTCTTC.

This clone occurred a few times. The chain employs TRBV7-2 and TRBJ2-5; D remains unclear. The germline V gene encodes CDR1 SGHTA and CDR2 FQGNSA. The CDR3 length is 13 residues. V lost 5 bases, J lost 5 bases, and 12 bases lay in between. In DNA, the CDR3 is TGTGCCAGCAGCATGTGGAATAAGGAGACCCAGTACTTC. The encoded protein is CASSMWNKETQYF.

This rearrangement joins TRBV9 to TRBJ1-2, with D hard to call. Germline V CDR1 and CDR2: SGDLS, YYNGEE. The CDR3 runs 14 residues. V lost 0 bases and J 8 bases, leaving 14 bases between the germline ends. This CDR3 is CASSVEVGIEGYTF. In DNA, the CDR3 is TGTGCCAGCAGCGTAGAGGTGGGAATCGAAGGCTACACCTTC.

The J gene is TRBJ2-1, the V gene TRBV7-9; 10 bases line up with TRBD1. Germline trimming cut 5 bases from V and 5 bases from J; bases unmatched to any gene: 6. This CDR3 is built from 15 residues. The germline V gene has CDR1 SEHNR and CDR2 FQNEAQ (reference sequence). CDR3 residues: CASSPGTGVDNEQFF. The DNA for the CDR3 is TGTGCCAGCAGCCCCGGGACAGGGGTTGACAATGAGCAGTTCTTC. The entire variable domain, with the rest obtained from reference TRBV7-9 and TRBJ2-1, is as follows: DTGVSQNPRHKITKRGQNVTFRCDPISEHNRLYWYRQTLGQGPEFLTYFQNEAQLEKSRLLSDRFSAERPKGSFSTLEIQRTEQGDSAMYLCASSPGTGVDNEQFFGPGTRLTVL.

The rearrangement joins TRBV6-5 to TRBJ2-1; unclear D gene. The V and J ends lost 2 bases and 9 bases respectively, with 11 bases between them. There are 13 residues in the CDR3. Germline loops: CDR1 MNHEY, CDR2 SVGAGI. CDR3 nucleotide sequence: TGTGCCAGCAGTTACGCTTCGGTTAGTGAGCAGTTCTTC. The encoded protein is CASSYASVSEQFF.

In this sample, this clone turned up once. The V gene is TRBV7-2, the J gene TRBJ2-2; D unclear. The CDR3 is 14 amino acids. CDR1 is SGHTA, CDR2 FQGNSA, per germline. The V end was cut by 1 base, the J end by 0 bases, with 3 bases between. The DNA for the CDR3 is TGTGCCAGCAGCTTAGTCTCGAACACCGGGGAGCTGTTTTTT. This sequence encodes CASSLVSNTGELFF.

The chain links TRBV20-1 to TRBJ2-7; D not resolved. The CDR3 consists of 10 residues. The germline V and J ends were trimmed by 0 bases and 6 bases, with 3 bases remaining between them. Germline V CDR1 and CDR2: DFQATT, SNEGSKA (reference sequence). The CDR3 nucleotides are TGCAGTGCTAGAGATACCGAGCAGTACTTC. It encodes CSARDTEQYF.

This clone has a single count. The chain recombines TRBV7-9 with TRBJ2-1, with D possibly matching TRBD2 (5 bases). Germline loops: CDR1 SEHNR, CDR2 FQNEAQ (reference sequence). The CDR3 contains 12 residues. Trimming pared 2 bases from V and 8 bases from J, leaving 7 bases between. The CDR3 region is CASSLRGYEQFF. CDR3 nucleotide sequence: TGTGCCAGCAGCTTACGGGGATATGAGCAGTTCTTC.

The gene calls are TRBV15 and TRBJ1-3; D remains ambiguous. The CDR3 is made up of 14 amino acids. Germline assignment: CDR1 LNHNV and CDR2 YYDKDF (reference sequence). V was trimmed by 5 bases and J by 4 bases, leaving 12 bases between them. The CDR3 DNA reads as TGTGCCACCAGCCTGATGGGGAGCGGAAACACCATATATTTT. Encoded protein: CATSLMGSGNTIYF.

This chain links TRBV5-4 with TRBJ2-1, with 13 bases lining up with TRBD2. V dropped 4 bases and J dropped 4; count of bases not matched to a gene: 5. Germline V gene data show CDR1 as SGHNT and CDR2 as YYREEE (reference sequence). The CDR3 sequence is 16 residues long. CDR3 sequence reads: CASSPGLAGVYNEQFF. CDR3 DNA sequence: TGTGCCAGCAGCCCTGGACTAGCGGGGGTGTACAATGAGCAGTTCTTC.

V and J are TRBV23-1 and TRBJ2-1, with 9 bases matching TRBD1. TRBV23-1 is given ORF status, its function remaining uncertain. The trim removed 6 bases at V and 4 bases at J, leaving 13 bases unmatched. This CDR3 region has 17 residues. The CDR3 DNA reads as TGCGCCAGCAGACCCGGGACAGGGCCTCTTCGGTACAATGAGCAGTTCTTC. It specifies CASRPGTGPLRYNEQFF.

The chain couples TRBV5-6 to TRBJ1-1; no reliable D call. Trimming removed 0 bases from V and 6 bases from J, with 12 bases in between. From germline, CDR1 is SGHDT and CDR2 YYEEEE. This CDR3 has 14 residues. The CDR3 nucleotides read TGTGCCAGCAGCTTGGTGTGGTCTGGGGCTGAAGCTTTCTTT. It yields the protein CASSLVWSGAEAFF.

This chain joins TRBV19 and TRBJ1-5; D is perhaps TRBD1 (6 bases). Germline V gene sequence: CDR1 LNHDA, CDR2 SQIVND (reference sequence). The CDR3 has 13 amino acids. The V end lost 5 bases, the J end lost 5 bases, and 10 bases lay between the germline ends. The CDR3 DNA reads as TGTGCCAGTAGTCGGGACAAACATCAGCCCCAGCATTTT. As protein: CASSRDKHQPQHF.

Points on this clone: This same CDR3 is encoded by further DNA sequences in the sample. The chain is built from TRBV6-5 and TRBJ1-3; D uncertain. Germline CDR1 is MNHEY and CDR2 is SVGAGI. The CDR3 is 13 amino acids. V was cut by 7 bases and J by 0 bases, with 7 bases left in between. The CDR3 region is CASTTDSGNTIYF. Written as DNA, the CDR3 is TGTGCCAGCACTACCGACTCTGGAAACACCATATATTTT.

The genes are TRBV5-8 and TRBJ1-3; D gene unclear. The CDR3 consists of 14 residues. The V and J ends lost 4 bases and 0 bases respectively, with 8 bases between them. Germline V gene data show CDR1 as SGHTS and CDR2 as YDEGEE. CDR3: CASSRRTSGNTIYF. The CDR3, as DNA: TGTGCCAGCAGCCGTCGGACCTCTGGAAACACCATATATTTT.

The rearrangement uses TRBV21-1 and TRBJ1-3. TRBV21-1 is noted as a pseudogene. This CDR3 contains 20 residues. The CDR3 DNA is TGTGCCAGCAGCAGTTTTCGGGACTCACCAACGAATCACTCTGGAAACACCATATATTTT. Amino acids: CASSSFRDSPTNHSGNTIYF.

This sequence joins TRBV7-2 and TRBJ1-3; a possible D gene is TRBD1 (6 bases). CDR1 and CDR2 from the germline V gene are SGHTA and FQGNSA. The CDR3 has 19 amino acids. V lost 4 bases and J lost 1, with 23 bases in between. The CDR3 loop is CASSSLPPDSLISGNTIYF. For the CDR3, the DNA is TGTGCCAGCAGCTCCCTACCCCCGGACAGTCTTATTTCTGGAAACACCATATATTTT.

The V call is TRBV5-1, the J call TRBJ1-4; D remains ambiguous. Germline lookup yields CDR1 SGHRS and CDR2 YFSETQ. The CDR3 has 12 amino acids. V lost 7 bases and J 8 bases, leaving 12 bases between the germline ends. CDR3 nucleotides: TGCGCCAGCCTAAGAAGGGCCGAAAAACTGTTTTTT. Translating it yields CASLRRAEKLFF.

The chain joins TRBV28 to TRBJ2-7; TRBD1 or TRBD2 may be the D gene (6 bases each). The CDR3 length is 15 residues. Germline loops: CDR1 MDHEN, CDR2 SYDVKM. V was clipped by 2 bases and J by 0 bases, with 11 bases between them. The CDR3 reads CASSLPGASSYEQYF. In nucleotides, the CDR3 is TGTGCCAGCAGTTTACCGGGGGCTAGCTCCTACGAGCAGTACTTC.

The V gene is TRBV28, the J gene TRBJ2-2; D remains ambiguous. CDR1 and CDR2 (germline): MDHEN, SYDVKM. V lost 7 bases to trimming and J lost 5 bases, with 17 bases between them. The CDR3 spans 15 residues. The CDR3 is CASTPSVFGTGELFF. The DNA for the CDR3 is TGTGCCAGCACCCCCTCGGTTTTTGGTACCGGGGAGCTGTTTTTT.

The chain is built from TRBV3-1 (or the pseudogene TRBV3-2) and TRBJ2-7; possibly TRBD1 or TRBD2 for D (5 bases each). CDR3 length: 14 residues. CDR1 LGHDT and CDR2 YNNKEL come from the germline V gene (reference sequence). The V end was cut by 0 bases, the J end by 7 bases, with 13 bases between. This CDR3 reads CASSQDRGVGEQYF. CDR3 bases: TGTGCCAGCAGCCAAGACCGAGGGGTTGGGGAGCAGTACTTC.

The V gene is TRBV18, the J gene TRBJ2-7, with 9 nucleotides matching TRBD1. V lost 6 bases and J lost 2; bases outside the gene matches: 8. The CDR3 is 15 amino acids. CDR1 and CDR2 (germline): KGHSH, LQKENI. CDR3 sequence reads: CASSPGQGSTYEQYF. The CDR3 DNA is TGTGCCAGCTCCCCAGGACAGGGGTCGACCTACGAGCAGTACTTC.

This chain connects TRBV4-2 to TRBJ1-4; weak D call: TRBD1 (5 bases). From germline, CDR1 is LGHNA and CDR2 YNFKEQ. The CDR3 consists of 17 residues. V lost 5 bases, J lost 2 bases, and 18 bases lay in between. The CDR3 DNA sequence: TGTGCCAGCAGCTCTCAAGGGAGCTGGGGCACTAATGAAAAACTGTTTTTT. This encodes CASSSQGSWGTNEKLFF.

This rearrangement joins TRBV20-1 to TRBJ2-7; D unresolved. The CDR3 runs 10 residues. V lost 7 bases and J lost 1, with 5 bases in between. Per the germline V gene, CDR1 is DFQATT and CDR2 is SNEGSKA (reference sequence). The CDR3 bases are TGCAGTGTGGATTCCTACGAGCAGTACTTC. As protein: CSVDSYEQYF.